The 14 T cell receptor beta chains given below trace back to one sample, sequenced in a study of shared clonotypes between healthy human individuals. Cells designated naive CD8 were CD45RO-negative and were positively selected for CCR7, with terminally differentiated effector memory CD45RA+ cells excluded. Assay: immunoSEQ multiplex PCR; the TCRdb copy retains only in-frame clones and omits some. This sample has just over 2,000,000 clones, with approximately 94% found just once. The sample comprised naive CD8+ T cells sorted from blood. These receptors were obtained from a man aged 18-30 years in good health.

CDR3 amino acids: CASSLALASGNFYNEQFF. CDR3 coding DNA: TGTGCCAGCAGCTTAGCGTTGGCTAGCGGTAACTTCTACAATGAGCAGTTCTTC. This chain joins TRBV7-8 and TRBJ2-1, with TRBD2 identical over 7 bases. V was pared by 0 bases and J by 3 bases, with 11 bases of the junction left unmatched. CDR1 is SGHVS and CDR2 is FQNEAQ in the germline V gene. The CDR3 is 18 amino acids. The entire variable domain, with the rest obtained from reference TRBV7-8 and TRBJ2-1, is as follows: GAGVSQSPRYKVAKRGQDVALRCDPISGHVSLFWYQQALGQGPEFLTYFQNEAQLDKSGLPSDRFFAERPEGSVSTLKIQRTQQEDSAVYLCASSLALASGNFYNEQFFGPGTRLTVL.

The CDR3 loop is CASSPSGEVDEKLFF. The CDR3 region has the DNA TGTGCCAGCAGTCCCTCAGGGGAGGTCGACGAAAAACTGTTTTTT. The chain employs TRBV11-1 and TRBJ1-4; TRBD1 is a possible D gene (6 bases). Germline CDR1 SGHAT, CDR2 FQDESV (reference sequence). Trimming cost V 6 bases and J 8 bases, with 19 bases left between them. This CDR3 comprises 15 residues.

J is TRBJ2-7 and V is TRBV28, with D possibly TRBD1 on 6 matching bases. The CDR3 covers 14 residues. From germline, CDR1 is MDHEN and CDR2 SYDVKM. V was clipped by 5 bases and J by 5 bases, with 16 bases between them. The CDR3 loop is CASSPQGLEDEQYF. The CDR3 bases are TGTGCCAGCAGTCCACAGGGCTTAGAGGACGAGCAGTACTTC.

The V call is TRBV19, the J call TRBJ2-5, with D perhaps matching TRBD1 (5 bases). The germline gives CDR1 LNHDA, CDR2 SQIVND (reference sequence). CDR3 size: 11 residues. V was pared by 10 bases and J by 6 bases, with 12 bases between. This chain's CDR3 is CATQGSQTQYF. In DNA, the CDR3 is TGTGCCACCCAGGGTAGTCAGACCCAGTACTTC.

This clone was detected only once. For the CDR3, the DNA is TGTGCCAGCAGCGTAGGGGGCAGGGCGAGTCAGCCCCAGCATTTT. This sequence encodes CASSVGGRASQPQHF. The chain carries TRBV9 and TRBJ1-5; D perhaps matches TRBD1 (5 bases). This CDR3 is 15 amino acids long. The germline gives CDR1 SGDLS, CDR2 YYNGEE. V lost 0 bases to trimming and J lost 6 bases, with 13 bases between them.

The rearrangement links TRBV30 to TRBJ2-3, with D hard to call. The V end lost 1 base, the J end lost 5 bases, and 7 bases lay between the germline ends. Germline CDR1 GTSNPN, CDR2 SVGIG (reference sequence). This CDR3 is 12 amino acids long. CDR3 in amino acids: CAWSESLDTQYF. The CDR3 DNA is TGTGCCTGGAGTGAAAGCTTAGATACGCAGTATTTT.

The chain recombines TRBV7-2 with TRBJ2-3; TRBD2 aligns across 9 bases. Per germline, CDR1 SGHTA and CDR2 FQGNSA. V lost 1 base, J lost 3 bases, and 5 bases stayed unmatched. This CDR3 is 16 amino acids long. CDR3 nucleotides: TGTGCCAGCAGCTTAGTAGCGGGAGCGGAGACAGATACGCAGTATTTT. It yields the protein CASSLVAGAETDTQYF.

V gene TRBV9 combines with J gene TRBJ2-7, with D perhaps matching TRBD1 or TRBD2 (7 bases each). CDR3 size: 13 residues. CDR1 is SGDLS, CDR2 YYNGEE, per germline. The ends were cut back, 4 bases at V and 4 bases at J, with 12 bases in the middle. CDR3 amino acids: CASSLQGGYEQYF. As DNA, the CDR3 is TGTGCCAGCAGCCTTCAGGGGGGGTACGAGCAGTACTTC.

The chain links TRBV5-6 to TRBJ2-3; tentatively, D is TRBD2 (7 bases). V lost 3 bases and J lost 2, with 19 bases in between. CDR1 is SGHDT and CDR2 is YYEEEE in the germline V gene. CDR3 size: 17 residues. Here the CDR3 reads CASSSDPGGPLTDTQYF. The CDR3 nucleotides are TGTGCCAGCAGCTCGGACCCCGGGGGGCCCCTCACAGATACGCAGTATTTT.

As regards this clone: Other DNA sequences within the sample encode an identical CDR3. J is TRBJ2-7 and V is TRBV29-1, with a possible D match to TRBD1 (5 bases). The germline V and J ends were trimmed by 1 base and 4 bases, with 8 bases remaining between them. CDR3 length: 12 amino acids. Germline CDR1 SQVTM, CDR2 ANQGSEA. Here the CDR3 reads CSVEGQGYEQYF. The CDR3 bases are TGCAGCGTTGAAGGTCAGGGTTACGAGCAGTACTTC.

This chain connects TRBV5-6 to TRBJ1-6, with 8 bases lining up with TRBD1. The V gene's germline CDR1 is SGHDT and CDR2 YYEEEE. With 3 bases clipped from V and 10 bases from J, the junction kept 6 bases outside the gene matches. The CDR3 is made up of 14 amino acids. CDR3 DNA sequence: TGTGCCAGCAGCTACCGCGACAGGGGCTCACCCCTCCACTTT. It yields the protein CASSYRDRGSPLHF.

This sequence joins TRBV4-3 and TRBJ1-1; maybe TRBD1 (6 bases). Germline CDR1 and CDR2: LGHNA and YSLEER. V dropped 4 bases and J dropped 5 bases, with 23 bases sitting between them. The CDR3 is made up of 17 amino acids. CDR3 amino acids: CASSPLPDRTYGTEAFF. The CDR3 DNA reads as TGCGCCAGCAGCCCACTACCAGACAGGACCTACGGGACTGAAGCTTTCTTT.

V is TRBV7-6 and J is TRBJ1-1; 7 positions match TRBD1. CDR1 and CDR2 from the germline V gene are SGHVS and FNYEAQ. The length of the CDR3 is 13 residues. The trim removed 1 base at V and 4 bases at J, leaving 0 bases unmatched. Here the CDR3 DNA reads TGTGCCAGCAGCTTAGAGGGGGCCACTGAAGCTTTCTTT. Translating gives CASSLEGATEAFF.

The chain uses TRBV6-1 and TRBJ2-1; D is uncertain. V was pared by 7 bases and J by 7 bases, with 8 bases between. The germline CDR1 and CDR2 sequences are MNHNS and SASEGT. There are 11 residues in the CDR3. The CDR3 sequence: CASTSVNEQFF. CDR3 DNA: TGTGCCAGCACCTCGGTTAATGAGCAGTTCTTC.